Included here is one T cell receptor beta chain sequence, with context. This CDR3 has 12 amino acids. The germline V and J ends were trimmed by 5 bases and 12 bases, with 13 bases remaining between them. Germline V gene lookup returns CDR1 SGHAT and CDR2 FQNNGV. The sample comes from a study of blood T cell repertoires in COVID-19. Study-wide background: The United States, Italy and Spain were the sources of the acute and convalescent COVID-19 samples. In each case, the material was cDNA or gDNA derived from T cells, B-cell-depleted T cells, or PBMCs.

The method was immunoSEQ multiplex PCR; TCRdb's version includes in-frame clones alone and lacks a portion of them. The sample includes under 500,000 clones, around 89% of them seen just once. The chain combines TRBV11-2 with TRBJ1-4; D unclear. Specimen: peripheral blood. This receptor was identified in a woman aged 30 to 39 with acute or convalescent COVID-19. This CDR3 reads CASSQGGLELFF. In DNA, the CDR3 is TGTGCCAGCAGCCAAGGAGGGTTGGAACTGTTTTTT.